This entry lists 25 T cell receptor beta chains sequenced from one sample in a study of CD8+ T cells in alopecia areata. Extraction of RNA preceded its reverse transcription into cDNA, which served as the sequencing template. Sequencing used immunoSEQ multiplex PCR; TCRdb keeps in-frame clones, though not all of them. Seen here are roughly 210,000 clones, less than 45% observed once, and the top ten hold roughly 2.8%. As to treatment: oral pan-JAK inhibitor, 5-10 mg twice daily. This material consisted of CD4+ T cells sorted from blood, taken at roughly week 36, from a patient treated with tofacitinib. These receptors all come from a human donor with alopecia areata.

The chain links TRBV27 to TRBJ2-1; tentative D call: TRBD2 (6 bases). The length of the CDR3 is 16 residues. V lost 6 bases to trimming and J lost 6 bases, with 21 bases between them. Per germline, CDR1 MNHEY and CDR2 SMNVEV (reference sequence). CDR3 nucleotides: TGTGCCAGCAGCTCCGGCGAGCGGGTGAGGTCCAATGAGCAGTTCTTC. Its translation is CASSSGERVRSNEQFF.

This clone was observed a few times. The rearrangement links TRBV19 to TRBJ2-1; 9 bases fit TRBD2. In germline, CDR1 is LNHDA, CDR2 SQIVND (reference sequence). The CDR3 covers 14 residues. Trimming removed 9 bases from V and 4 bases from J; junction bases left unmatched: 7. CDR3 residues: CASEMAGGYNEQFF. CDR3 DNA: TGTGCCAGCGAGATGGCGGGAGGGTACAATGAGCAGTTCTTC.

This clone came up a few times. The genes are TRBV29-1 and TRBJ2-7; TRBD1 or TRBD2 may be the D gene (6 bases each). There are 13 residues in the CDR3. From germline, CDR1 is SQVTM and CDR2 ANQGSEA. The V end lost 8 bases, the J end lost 3 bases, and 17 bases lay between the germline ends. The chain's CDR3 is CSFSKGGIYEQYF. The CDR3 nucleotides read TGCAGCTTCAGCAAGGGGGGCATCTACGAGCAGTACTTC.

V and J are TRBV25-1 and TRBJ2-2; D call uncertain. V gave up 1 base and J gave up 9 bases, with 12 bases separating them. Germline CDR1 is MGHDK and CDR2 is SYGVNS. This CDR3 region has 14 residues. The CDR3: CASSESGPSRELFF. In nucleotides, the CDR3 is TGTGCCAGCAGTGAATCTGGCCCCAGCCGGGAGCTGTTTTTT.

A few counts support this clone. Other DNA sequences in the same sample also yield this CDR3. The J gene is TRBJ2-5, the V gene TRBV20-1; D is unresolved. Per the germline V gene, CDR1 is DFQATT and CDR2 is SNEGSKA (reference sequence). CDR3 length equals 10 residues. V was cut by 3 bases and J by 4 bases, with 3 bases left in between. The CDR3 DNA follows: TGCAGTGCTAGGTCAGAGACCCAGTACTTC. Its translation: CSARSETQYF.

A few counts support this clone. J is TRBJ2-7 and V is TRBV19; TRBD2 aligns across 9 bases. Trimming at V came to 10 bases and at J to 0 bases, leaving 13 bases not matched to a gene. Germline V lookup: CDR1 LNHDA, CDR2 SQIVND (reference sequence). This CDR3 contains 16 residues. The CDR3 bases are TGTGCCACCGCTGGATACAGCGGGAGGTCCTCCTACGAGCAGTACTTC. Translating gives CATAGYSGRSSYEQYF.

The V call is TRBV10-3, the J call TRBJ2-7; 11 nucleotides line up with TRBD1. Germline V gives CDR1 ENHRY, CDR2 SYGVKD. CDR3 length: 12 residues. V was clipped by 10 bases and J by 6 bases; unmatched bases: 5. This chain's CDR3 is CATGQGAPEQYF. For the CDR3, the DNA is TGTGCCACAGGACAGGGGGCCCCCGAGCAGTACTTC.

The chain carries TRBV28 and TRBJ2-7; TRBD1 matches 7 bases. The length of the CDR3 is 12 residues. Germline V gene lookup returns CDR1 MDHEN and CDR2 SYDVKM. The CDR3 sequence is CATRDSPYEQYF. The DNA of the CDR3 is TGTGCAACCCGGGACAGTCCCTACGAGCAGTACTTC.

The rearrangement links TRBV5-4 to TRBJ2-1, with a weak D call TRBD1 (5 bases). CDR3 length equals 15 residues. Germline values: CDR1 SGHNT, CDR2 YYREEE (reference sequence). Trimming left V 4 bases short and J 0 bases short, with 11 bases between. The CDR3 is CASSRQINSYNEQFF. The CDR3 DNA reads TGTGCCAGCAGCCGACAGATAAACTCCTACAATGAGCAGTTCTTC.

The chain carries TRBV30 and TRBJ2-2, with D perhaps being TRBD1 or TRBD2 (5 bases each). Germline V lookup: CDR1 GTSNPN, CDR2 SVGIG (reference sequence). The V end lost 0 bases, the J end lost 1 base, and 12 bases lay between the germline ends. The CDR3 runs 16 residues. As DNA, the CDR3 is TGTGCCTGGAGTGTACTGGGGACCCTGAACACCGGGGAGCTGTTTTTT. Residues: CAWSVLGTLNTGELFF.

J is TRBJ2-7 and V is TRBV30; TRBD2 agrees at 7 bases. The CDR3 extends over 14 amino acids. The junction had 10 bases not matched to a gene; V was cut back by 2 bases and J by 6 bases. Germline V gives CDR1 GTSNPN, CDR2 SVGIG (reference sequence). CDR3: CAWSLGRALSEQYF. CDR3 DNA sequence: TGTGCCTGGAGTCTGGGGAGGGCCCTCTCCGAGCAGTACTTC.

A few counts support this clone. The V gene is TRBV5-1, the J gene TRBJ1-1; TRBD1 matches at 7 bases. In germline, CDR1 is SGHRS, CDR2 YFSETQ. The V and J ends lost 2 bases and 1 base, in that order; junction bases with no gene match: 20. This CDR3 comprises 20 residues. CDR3 in amino acids: CASSFYERDRLLWGNTEAFF. As DNA, the CDR3 is TGCGCCAGCAGCTTTTATGAGCGGGACAGACTGCTTTGGGGGAACACTGAAGCTTTCTTT.

In this sample, this clone turned up many times. V usage is TRBV7-8 and J usage is TRBJ2-3; 9 bases align to TRBD2. Germline V gene sequence: CDR1 SGHVS, CDR2 FQNEAQ. Unmatched junction bases numbered 4, after V lost 2 bases and J lost 4 bases. The CDR3 runs to 15 residues. The CDR3 sequence: CASSLTGTSSDTQYF. The CDR3 DNA follows: TGTGCCAGCAGCTTAACCGGGACTAGCTCAGATACGCAGTATTTT.

The chain recombines TRBV7-9 with TRBJ2-3; D is unclear. The CDR3 contains 17 residues. Trimming removed 2 bases at V and 2 bases at J, with 17 bases between. The germline V gene encodes CDR1 SEHNR and CDR2 FQNEAQ (reference sequence). The CDR3: CASSLSLPGAATDTQYF. Here the CDR3 DNA reads TGTGCCAGCAGCTTAAGTCTGCCGGGTGCTGCCACAGATACGCAGTATTTT.

This clone has a handful of counts. The chain is built from TRBV10-3 and TRBJ1-5; TRBD1 might be the D (5 bases). The V gene lost 6 bases and the J gene lost 3 bases, with 15 bases spanning the gap. There are 15 residues in the CDR3. Germline values: CDR1 ENHRY, CDR2 SYGVKD. The CDR3, as DNA: TGTGCCATCAGCACCGGGGGAGGGGACAATCAGCCCCAGCATTTT. It translates to CAISTGGGDNQPQHF.

V and J are TRBV4-3 and TRBJ2-5; 14 bases map to TRBD2. The CDR3 sequence is 18 residues long. Germline V gene sequence: CDR1 LGHNA, CDR2 YSLEER. V lost 1 base, J lost 1 base, and 5 bases stayed unmatched. The CDR3 DNA follows: TGCGCCAGCAGCCAAGGGGGACTAGCGGGAGCAGGCCAAGAGACCCAGTACTTC. Translating it yields CASSQGGLAGAGQETQYF.

This clone has a handful of counts. The CDR3 nucleotides are TGTGCCAGCAGCTTAGAGCGTGAAGCTTTCTTT. Amino acid sequence: CASSLEREAFF. J is TRBJ1-1 and V is TRBV7-9; no reliable D call. V gave up 1 base and J gave up 7 bases, with 4 bases separating them. The CDR3 loop spans 11 amino acids. Per the germline V gene, CDR1 is SEHNR and CDR2 is FQNEAQ (reference sequence). Full variable domain (missing parts from reference TRBV7-9 and TRBJ1-1): DTGVSQNPRHKITKRGQNVTFRCDPISEHNRLYWYRQTLGQGPEFLTYFQNEAQLEKSRLLSDRFSAERPKGSFSTLEIQRTEQGDSAMYLCASSLEREAFFGQGTRLTVV.

In this sample, this clone turned up a few times. The chain joins TRBV29-1 to TRBJ2-7, with D perhaps TRBD2 (5 bases). This CDR3 has 11 residues. Deletions cut 7 bases from V and 5 bases from J, with 12 bases between. The germline V gene encodes CDR1 SQVTM and CDR2 ANQGSEA. Written as DNA, the CDR3 is TGCAGCGCTAGACTACAAAACGAGCAGTACTTC. Translated: CSARLQNEQYF.

This clone was observed a few times. This chain joins TRBV7-2 and TRBJ2-5; D gene ambiguous. This CDR3 comprises 13 residues. Trimming stripped 3 bases from V and 5 bases from J, with 10 bases between. The germline V gene has CDR1 SGHTA and CDR2 FQGNSA. The DNA of the CDR3 is TGTGCCAGCAGCTTGGCTCCTCAGGAGACCCAGTACTTC. Its translation: CASSLAPQETQYF.

The V and J genes are TRBV10-2 and TRBJ1-2; the match to TRBD1 covers 9 bases. Germline V gene lookup returns CDR1 WSHSY and CDR2 SAAADI. The CDR3 contains 13 residues. Trimming took 8 bases from V and 2 from J; bases not matched to a gene: 3. The CDR3 is CASGDRANYGYTF. The CDR3 DNA follows: TGCGCCAGCGGGGACAGGGCAAACTATGGCTACACCTTC.

The chain uses TRBV7-2 and TRBJ2-2; 9 nucleotides align to TRBD2. The germline gives CDR1 SGHTA, CDR2 FQGNSA. The CDR3 runs 15 residues. The ends lost 5 bases at V and 6 bases at J; junction bases unmatched: 7. In DNA form, the CDR3 reads TGTGCCAGCAGCCAATTAGCGGGAGCGGCCGGGGAGCTGTTTTTT. Protein: CASSQLAGAAGELFF. The full variable domain, in which reference TRBV7-2 and TRBJ2-2 provide the parts outside the CDR3, is GAGVSQSPSNKVTEKGKDVELRCDPISGHTALYWYRQSLGQGLEFLIYFQGNSAPDKSGLPSDRFSAERTGGSVSTLTIQRTQQEDSAVYLCASSQLAGAAGELFFGEGSRLTVL.

The J gene is TRBJ2-3, the V gene TRBV29-1; 14 positions match TRBD2. Trimming cost V 7 bases and J 6 bases; bases outside gene matches: 9. This CDR3 contains 15 residues. Germline V gives CDR1 SQVTM, CDR2 ANQGSEA. CDR3: CSALGLAGVWDTQYF. The CDR3, as DNA: TGCAGCGCACTGGGACTAGCGGGGGTTTGGGATACGCAGTATTTT.

The chain joins TRBV30 to TRBJ2-7; the match to TRBD1 covers 8 bases. The germline V gene has CDR1 GTSNPN and CDR2 SVGIG (reference sequence). The CDR3 extends over 13 amino acids. CDR3 protein: CAGAGTGSYEQYF. CDR3 DNA: TGTGCAGGGGCGGGGACAGGATCCTACGAGCAGTACTTC.

The chain has TRBV11-2 and TRBJ2-2, with 8 positions matching TRBD2. J gave up 5 bases and V 3 bases, and 5 bases lay outside the gene matches. The CDR3 runs to 15 residues. Germline V lookup: CDR1 SGHAT, CDR2 FQNNGV. CDR3 bases: TGTGCCAGCAGCTTGCAGGGCGGGAGGACCGGGGAGCTGTTTTTT. Protein product: CASSLQGGRTGELFF.

This chain links TRBV7-9 with TRBJ1-2; a possible D gene is TRBD1 (5 bases). The CDR3 loop spans 13 amino acids. V dropped 7 bases and J dropped 9 bases, with 18 bases sitting between them. The germline CDR1 and CDR2 sequences are SEHNR and FQNEAQ (reference sequence). Here the CDR3 DNA reads TGTGCCAGCATTGGGGACTCGGAGCTTAGCTACACCTTC. This encodes CASIGDSELSYTF.